The 23 T cell receptor beta chains below all came from one sample that was sequenced in a study of spatial heterogeneity in lung cancer. Time point denoted: blood at routine non-recurrence follow-up after resection. Unsorted tumor, nontumor lung tissue or cryopreserved PBMC supplied the whole RNA. TCRdb reprocessed the 5' RACE reads via MiXCR and lists one record per CDR3 protein. The sample holds around 110,000 distinct CDR3 sequences, 12% seen once. The sample here was PBMCs, taken at follow-up. Receptor source: a male donor with early-stage non-small cell lung cancer.

The CDR3 loop is CASSERGLIEQYF. The DNA of the CDR3 is TGTGCCAGCAGCGAGAGGGGGCTGATCGAGCAGTACTTC. This chain links TRBV7-2 with TRBJ2-7; 7 nucleotides agree with TRBD1. The V gene's germline CDR1 is SGHTA and CDR2 FQGNSA. The CDR3 totals 13 residues. The ends lost 5 bases at V and 6 bases at J; junction bases unmatched: 7.

As concerns this clonotype: Germline is not matched at one junction end, which may reflect a read error. The V call is TRBV12-3 or TRBV12-4, the J call TRBJ2-3, with 8 bases lining up with TRBD2. The CDR3 is 11 amino acids. CDR3 in DNA: TGCGCCATTACTAGCGGATATACGCAGTATTTT. Its translation: CAITSGYTQYF.

The chain employs TRBV11-2 and TRBJ2-2; no reliable D call. Trimming removed 0 bases at V and 2 bases at J, with 4 bases between. CDR1 is SGHAT and CDR2 is FQNNGV in the germline V gene. The CDR3 contains 14 residues. CDR3 nucleotides: TGTGCCAGCAGCTTAGAAATAAACACCGGGGAGCTGTTTTTT. Protein product: CASSLEINTGELFF.

This clonotype was observed many times. The gene calls are TRBV28 and TRBJ2-5; TRBD1 agrees at 9 bases. The CDR3 covers 15 residues. V shed 4 bases, J shed 5 bases, and the junction held 8 bases outside the gene matches. Germline assignment: CDR1 MDHEN and CDR2 SYDVKM. CDR3 DNA sequence: TGTGCCAGCAGTTCGGGAGGACAGGGGTTTGAGACCCAGTACTTC. As protein: CASSSGGQGFETQYF.

DNA of the CDR3: TGTGCCAGCAGCGTAGCAGGGGGCGGATCCTACGAGCAGTACTTC. Amino acid sequence: CASSVAGGGSYEQYF. V and J are TRBV9 and TRBJ2-7; 8 bases align to TRBD1. Germline trimming cut 0 bases from V and 1 base from J; bases unmatched to any gene: 3. Per the germline V gene, CDR1 is SGDLS and CDR2 is YYNGEE. This CDR3 comprises 15 residues.

This clonotype was observed a few times. The genes are TRBV3-1 and TRBJ2-5; D perhaps matches TRBD2 (5 bases). V was clipped by 1 base and J by 4 bases, with 13 bases between them. The CDR3 length is 15 residues. CDR1 LGHDT and CDR2 YNNKEL come from the germline V gene (reference sequence). The CDR3 DNA follows: TGTGCCAGCAGCCAAGCGATGAGGGTCGGAGAGACCCAGTACTTC. Translation: CASSQAMRVGETQYF.

This clonotype was observed at least ten times. The chain has TRBV6-2 or TRBV6-3 and TRBJ2-7; D is possibly TRBD1 (6 bases). The CDR3 runs 14 residues. Per the germline V gene, CDR1 is MNHEY and CDR2 is SVGEGT. The V gene lost 2 bases and the J gene lost 1 base, with 9 bases spanning the gap. CDR3 coding DNA: TGTGCCAGCAGTTACGAACAGGGATCCTACGAGCAGTACTTC. Protein sequence: CASSYEQGSYEQYF.

The rearrangement links TRBV6-5 to TRBJ1-4; the D is unclear. The length of the CDR3 is 14 residues. Trimming shortened V by 0 bases and J by 4 bases, and 6 bases separated the two germline ends. Germline lookup yields CDR1 MNHEY and CDR2 SVGAGI. In DNA form, the CDR3 reads TGTGCCAGCAGTTACTCAGACCGTAATGAAAAACTGTTTTTT. It specifies CASSYSDRNEKLFF.

This clonotype was counted ten times or more. This chain joins TRBV2 and TRBJ2-6, with D unclear. Looked up from germline, CDR1 is SNHLY and CDR2 is FYNNEI. V shed 7 bases and J shed 0 bases, with 7 bases lying between them. This CDR3 has 14 residues. CDR3 protein: CASKYTSGANVLTF. For the CDR3, the DNA is TGTGCCAGCAAGTACACCTCTGGGGCCAACGTCCTGACTTTC.

The rearrangement links TRBV29-1 to TRBJ1-1, with unresolved D. The V gene's germline CDR1 is SQVTM and CDR2 ANQGSEA. V was cut by 7 bases and J by 2 bases, with 11 bases left in between. This CDR3 is built from 12 residues. CDR3 coding DNA: TGCAGCGCGGCGGGGTTTAACACTGAAGCTTTCTTT. Its translation: CSAAGFNTEAFF.

This chain uses TRBV7-9 with TRBJ2-7; D is ambiguous. CDR1 and CDR2 (germline): SEHNR, FQNEAQ (reference sequence). There are 12 residues in the CDR3. V dropped 1 base and J dropped 6 bases, with 7 bases sitting between them. CDR3 sequence (DNA): TGTGCCAGCAGCTTAGAAGGGCCCGAGCAGTACTTC. Amino acids: CASSLEGPEQYF.

This clonotype was seen a few times. The CDR3 reads CASSLSSGGPGEFF. The CDR3 DNA sequence: TGTGCCAGCAGTTTGTCTAGCGGGGGCCCCGGGGAGTTCTTC. J is TRBJ2-1 and V is TRBV12-3 or TRBV12-4, with 10 bases identical to TRBD2. The junction had 10 bases not matched to a gene; V was cut back by 3 bases and J by 14 bases. This CDR3 spans 14 amino acids.

The CDR3, as DNA: TGTGCCAGTAGTATCCGGGACTGGGGGCCCTACGAGCAGTACTTC. Amino acid sequence: CASSIRDWGPYEQYF. The chain couples TRBV19 to TRBJ2-7; D is tentatively TRBD1 or TRBD2 (6 bases each). V was clipped by 3 bases and J by 2 bases, with 14 bases between them. Germline V gene sequence: CDR1 LNHDA, CDR2 SQIVND (reference sequence). The CDR3 covers 15 residues.

The J gene is TRBJ1-5, the V gene TRBV7-3; D unclear. The CDR3 consists of 13 residues. Per germline, CDR1 SGHTA and CDR2 FQGTGA. The V end lost 1 base, the J end lost 4 bases, and 5 bases lay between the germline ends. The CDR3 nucleotides read TGTGCCAGCAGCTTAAATTGGAATCAGCCCCAGCATTTT. Its translation is CASSLNWNQPQHF.

The V call is TRBV20-1, the J call TRBJ2-1, with 8 bases fitting TRBD1. J gave up 6 bases and V 5 bases, and 3 bases lay outside the gene matches. There are 12 residues in the CDR3. Germline CDR1 reads DFQATT; CDR2 reads SNEGSKA (reference sequence). CDR3 sequence: CSAHRGVNEQFF. For the CDR3, the DNA is TGCAGTGCTCACAGGGGGGTCAATGAGCAGTTCTTC.

This clonotype was observed a handful of times. This rearrangement joins TRBV5-1 to TRBJ2-3; 12 bases fit TRBD2. Germline CDR1 reads SGHRS; CDR2 reads YFSETQ. This CDR3 has 16 amino acids. V gave up 4 bases and J gave up 3 bases; unmatched junction bases: 6. The CDR3 protein is CASSGLAGGPTDTQYF. For the CDR3, the DNA is TGCGCCAGCAGCGGGCTAGCGGGGGGGCCGACAGATACGCAGTATTTT.

The chain combines TRBV7-2 with TRBJ2-7, with TRBD1 identical over 7 bases. Germline values: CDR1 SGHTA, CDR2 FQGNSA. Unmatched junction bases numbered 6, after V lost 4 bases and J lost 3 bases. The CDR3 length is 14 residues. The CDR3 DNA follows: TGTGCCAGCAGCTCCGGGACAGCTCTCTACGAGCAGTACTTC. It translates to CASSSGTALYEQYF. The variable domain in full, with the rest retrieved from reference TRBV7-2 and TRBJ2-7, is GAGVSQSPSNKVTEKGKDVELRCDPISGHTALYWYRQSLGQGLEFLIYFQGNSAPDKSGLPSDRFSAERTGGSVSTLTIQRTQQEDSAVYLCASSSGTALYEQYFGPGTRLTVT.

V usage is TRBV20-1 and J usage is TRBJ2-1; the D gene could be TRBD1 or TRBD2 (5 bases each). CDR1 and CDR2 (germline): DFQATT, SNEGSKA (reference sequence). V dropped 5 bases and J dropped 0 bases, with 11 bases sitting between them. The CDR3 loop spans 14 amino acids. CDR3 DNA: TGCAGTGCTCGGGGCCTTCACTCCTACAATGAGCAGTTCTTC. It specifies CSARGLHSYNEQFF.

The rearrangement uses TRBV7-2 and TRBJ2-3; D possibly corresponds to TRBD1 (5 bases). The CDR3 is made up of 16 amino acids. The V gene's germline CDR1 is SGHTA and CDR2 FQGNSA. V shed 1 base and J shed 0 bases, with 11 bases lying between them. The CDR3 region has the DNA TGTGCCAGCAGCTTAGGGCTGGGGCCTAGCACAGATACGCAGTATTTT. Amino acid sequence: CASSLGLGPSTDTQYF.

This clonotype was seen a few times. The V call is TRBV20-1, the J call TRBJ2-2; 9 nucleotides line up with TRBD1. V trimming: 3 bases; J trimming: 3 bases; junction bases outside the gene matches: 5. The CDR3 spans 15 residues. CDR1 is DFQATT, CDR2 SNEGSKA, per germline (reference sequence). CDR3 in DNA: TGCAGTGCTAGCCTACAGGGGGCGCACACCGGGGAGCTGTTTTTT. It encodes CSASLQGAHTGELFF.

The table lists this clonotype with a few counts. The genes are TRBV6-2 or TRBV6-3 and TRBJ2-5; 9 nucleotides match TRBD2. Germline V gene sequence: CDR1 MNHEY, CDR2 SVGEGT. The CDR3 spans 15 residues. V lost 6 bases, J lost 9 bases, and 14 bases stayed unmatched. In DNA form, the CDR3 reads TGTGCCAGCAGCCTGACTAGCGGATGGGGGACGGCCCAGTACTTC. This encodes CASSLTSGWGTAQYF.

This clonotype was counted between two and nine times. The chain combines TRBV5-6 with TRBJ1-4, with a weak D call TRBD1 (5 bases). This CDR3 region has 11 residues. The V gene lost 0 bases and the J gene lost 11 bases, with 5 bases spanning the gap. CDR1 is SGHDT and CDR2 is YYEEEE in the germline V gene. The CDR3 spells CASSLEGKLFF. CDR3 nucleotide sequence: TGTGCCAGCAGCTTGGAGGGGAAACTGTTTTTT.

The rearrangement uses TRBV6-5 and TRBJ1-6; D possibly corresponds to TRBD1 (5 bases). The V gene's germline CDR1 is MNHEY and CDR2 SVGAGI. The CDR3 totals 14 residues. V lost 5 bases to trimming and J lost 4 bases, with 9 bases between them. This CDR3 reads CASSRTQYNSPLHF. DNA of the CDR3: TGTGCCAGCAGTCGGACACAATATAATTCACCCCTCCACTTT.